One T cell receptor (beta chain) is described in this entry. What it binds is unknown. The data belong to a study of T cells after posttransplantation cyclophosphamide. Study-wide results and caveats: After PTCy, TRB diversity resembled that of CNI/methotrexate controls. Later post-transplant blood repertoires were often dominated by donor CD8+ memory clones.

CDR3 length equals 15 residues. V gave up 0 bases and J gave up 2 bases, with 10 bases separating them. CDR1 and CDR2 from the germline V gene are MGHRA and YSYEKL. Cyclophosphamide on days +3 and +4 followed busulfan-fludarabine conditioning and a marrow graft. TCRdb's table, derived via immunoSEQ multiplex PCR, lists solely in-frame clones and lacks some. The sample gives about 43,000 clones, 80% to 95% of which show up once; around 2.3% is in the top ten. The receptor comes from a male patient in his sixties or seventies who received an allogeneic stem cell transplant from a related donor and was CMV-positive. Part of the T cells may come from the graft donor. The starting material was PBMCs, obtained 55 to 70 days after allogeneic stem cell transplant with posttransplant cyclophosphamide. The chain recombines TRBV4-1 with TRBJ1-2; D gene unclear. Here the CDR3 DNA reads TGCGCCAGCAGCCAAGATAGCACTGTAAACTATGGCTACACCTTC. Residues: CASSQDSTVNYGYTF.